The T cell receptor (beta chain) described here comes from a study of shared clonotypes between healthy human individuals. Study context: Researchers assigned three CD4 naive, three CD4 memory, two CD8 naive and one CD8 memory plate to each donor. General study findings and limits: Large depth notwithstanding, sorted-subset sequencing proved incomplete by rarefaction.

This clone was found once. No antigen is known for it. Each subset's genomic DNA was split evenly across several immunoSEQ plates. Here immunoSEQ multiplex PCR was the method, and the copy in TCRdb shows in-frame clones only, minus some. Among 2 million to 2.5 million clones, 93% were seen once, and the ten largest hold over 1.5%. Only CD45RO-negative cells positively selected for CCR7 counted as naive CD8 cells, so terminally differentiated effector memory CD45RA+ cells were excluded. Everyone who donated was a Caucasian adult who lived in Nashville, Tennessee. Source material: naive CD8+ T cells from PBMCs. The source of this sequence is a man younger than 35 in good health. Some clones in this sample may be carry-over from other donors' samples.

CDR3 nucleotide sequence: TGTGCCAGCAGCAAGGGGCCCGGAGAAGCTTTCTTT. This gives the protein CASSKGPGEAFF. The chain uses TRBV27 and TRBJ1-1; possible D gene TRBD1, 5 bases. The V and J ends lost 6 bases and 8 bases respectively, with 13 bases between them. This CDR3 spans 12 amino acids. Germline assignment: CDR1 MNHEY and CDR2 SMNVEV (reference sequence).